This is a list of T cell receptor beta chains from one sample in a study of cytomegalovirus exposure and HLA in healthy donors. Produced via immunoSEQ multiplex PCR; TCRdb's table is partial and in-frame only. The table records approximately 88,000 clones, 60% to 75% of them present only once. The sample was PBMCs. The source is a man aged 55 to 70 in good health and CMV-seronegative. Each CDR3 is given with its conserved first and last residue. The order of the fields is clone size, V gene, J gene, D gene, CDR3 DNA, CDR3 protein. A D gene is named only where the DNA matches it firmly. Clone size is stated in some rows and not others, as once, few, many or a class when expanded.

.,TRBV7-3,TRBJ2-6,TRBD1,TGTGCCAGCAGCTCAATAGGGACAGGGAACGGGGCCAACGTCCTGACTTTC,CASSSIGTGNGANVLTF
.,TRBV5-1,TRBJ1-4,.,TGCGCCAGCAGCCGAGCAACTAATGAAAAACTGTTTTTT,CASSRATNEKLFF
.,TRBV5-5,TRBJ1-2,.,TGTGCCAGCAGCCCCCAGGGGTCGGGCTATGGCTACACCTTC,CASSPQGSGYGYTF
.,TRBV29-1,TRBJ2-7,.,TGCAGCGTTGTTGGAGGGACCTACGAGCAGTACTTC,CSVVGGTYEQYF
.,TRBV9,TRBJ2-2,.,TGTGCCAGCAGCGCCCTCCGGGAAGGGAACACCGGGGAGCTGTTTTTT,CASSALREGNTGELFF
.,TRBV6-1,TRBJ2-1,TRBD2,TGTGCCAGCCGGACTAGCGGGGGGACCTACAATGAGCAGTTCTTC,CASRTSGGTYNEQFF
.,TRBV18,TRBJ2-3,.,TGTGCCAGCACTCCGGACTCCCGCACAGATACGCAGTATTTT,CASTPDSRTDTQYF
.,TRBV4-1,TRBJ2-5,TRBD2,TGCGCCAGCAGCCAAGCGGGGGGGTCCGAGACCCAGTACTTC,CASSQAGGSETQYF
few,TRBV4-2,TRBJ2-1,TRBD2,TGTGCCAGCAGCCCGACTAGCGGGGGGTACAATGAGCAGTTCTTC,CASSPTSGGYNEQFF
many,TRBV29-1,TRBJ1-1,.,TGCAGCGTCCGGAACACTGAAGCTTTCTTT,CSVRNTEAFF
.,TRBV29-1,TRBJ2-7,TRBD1,TGCAGCGTTCGGACAGGGGGCATTTACGAGCAGTACTTC,CSVRTGGIYEQYF
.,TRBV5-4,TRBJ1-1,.,TGTGCCAGCAGCGGTGTGACAGGACCAGTAATGAACACTGAAGCTTTCTTT,CASSGVTGPVMNTEAFF
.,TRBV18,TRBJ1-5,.,TGTGCCAGCTCACCGCTCAGGGGAAGCAATCAGCCCCAGCATTTT,CASSPLRGSNQPQHF
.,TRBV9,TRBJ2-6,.,TGTGCCAGCAGCGACACAAAGTACTCTGGGGCCAACGTCCTGACTTTC,CASSDTKYSGANVLTF
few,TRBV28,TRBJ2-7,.,TGTGCCAGCACTATACGCCCCCGGGCCTACGAGCAGTACTTC,CASTIRPRAYEQYF
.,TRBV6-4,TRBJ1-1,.,TGTGCCAGCAGTGAGACTTTGAACACTGAAGCTTTCTTT,CASSETLNTEAFF
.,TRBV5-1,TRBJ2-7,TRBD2,TGCGCCAGCAGCTTGACCGGGACTAGCGGGAGGGCCTTTGCTTACGAGCAGTACTTC,CASSLTGTSGRAFAYEQYF
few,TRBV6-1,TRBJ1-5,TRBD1,TGTGCCAGCAGCGGGACAGGGTATAACCAGCCCCAGCATTTT,CASSGTGYNQPQHF
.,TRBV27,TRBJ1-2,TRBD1,TGTGCCAGCAGTCGCCGAACAGGGGCTAACTATGGCTACACCTTC,CASSRRTGANYGYTF
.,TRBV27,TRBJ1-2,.,TGTGCCAGCACACTCCACACCGGGAACTATGGCTACACCTTC,CASTLHTGNYGYTF
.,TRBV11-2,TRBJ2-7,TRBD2,TGTGCCAGCAGCTTACTGGGGGGGGTATACGAGCAGTACTTC,CASSLLGGVYEQYF
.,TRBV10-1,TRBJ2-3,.,TGCGCCAGCAGTGATCCGGACAGAATCCCAGATACGCAGTATTTT,CASSDPDRIPDTQYF
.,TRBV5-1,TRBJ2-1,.,TGCGCCAGCAGCTTTATCCAAGGGGGGGAGAGCTCCTACAATGAGCAGTTCTTC,CASSFIQGGESSYNEQFF
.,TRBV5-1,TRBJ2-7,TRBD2,TGCGCCAGCAGAAACCTCCTGACTAGCGCCTCCTACGAGCAGTACTTC,CASRNLLTSASYEQYF
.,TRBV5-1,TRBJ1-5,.,TGCGCCAGCAGCTTGGCAGGTGTTAGCAATCAGCCCCAGCATTTT,CASSLAGVSNQPQHF
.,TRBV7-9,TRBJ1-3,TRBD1,TGTGCCAGCAGCTCATCGGACAGGGAAGGTGGAAACACCATATATTTT,CASSSSDREGGNTIYF
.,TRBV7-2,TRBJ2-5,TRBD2,TGTGCCAGCAGCTCAGAAAGACTAGCGGGGAAGACCCAGTACTTC,CASSSERLAGKTQYF
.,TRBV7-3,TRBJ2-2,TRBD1,TGTGCCAGCAGCCTCGGGACAGGGGGCGCCACCGGGGAGCTGTTTTTT,CASSLGTGGATGELFF
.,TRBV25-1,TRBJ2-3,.,TGTGCCAGCACCAACCAAGCCGATACGCAGTATTTT,CASTNQADTQYF
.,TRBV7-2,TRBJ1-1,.,TGTGCCAGCAGCTTCGGGATCCACAACACTGAAGCTTTCTTT,CASSFGIHNTEAFF
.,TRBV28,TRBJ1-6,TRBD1,TGTGCCAGCAGTTTACGGACAGGGCGGGATAATTCACCCCTCCACTTT,CASSLRTGRDNSPLHF
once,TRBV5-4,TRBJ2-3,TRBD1,TGTGCCAGCAGCTCGGGACAGGGGGCCCCAGATACGCAGTATTTT,CASSSGQGAPDTQYF
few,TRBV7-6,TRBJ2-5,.,TGTGCCAGCAGCTTACAGGCATCCTCCGAGACCCAGTACTTC,CASSLQASSETQYF
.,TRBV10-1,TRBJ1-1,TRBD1,TGCGCCAGCAGTGAAAGGACAGGGGTGGGCACTGAAGCTTTCTTT,CASSERTGVGTEAFF
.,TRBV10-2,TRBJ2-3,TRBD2,TGCGCCAGCAGTGATAATAGCGGGGGGACGAATACGCAGTATTTT,CASSDNSGGTNTQYF
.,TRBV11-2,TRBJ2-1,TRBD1,TGTGCCAGCAGCCGTACAGGGGCAGGTAATGAGCAGTTCTTC,CASSRTGAGNEQFF
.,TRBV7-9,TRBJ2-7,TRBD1,TGTGCCAGCAGCAATGCCAGGGGGTCACCTACCTACGAGCAGTACTTC,CASSNARGSPTYEQYF
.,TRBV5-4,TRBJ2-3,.,TGTGCCAGCAGCTTGGTTGAGCGGCAGGATACGCAGTATTTT,CASSLVERQDTQYF
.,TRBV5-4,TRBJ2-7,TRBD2,TGTGCCAGCAGCCCACCCGGGACTAGCGGAACCTACGAGCAGTACTTC,CASSPPGTSGTYEQYF
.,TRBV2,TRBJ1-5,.,TGTGCCAGCAGTTCTCCTGTTCTTGGGGGCCAGCCCCAGCATTTT,CASSSPVLGGQPQHF
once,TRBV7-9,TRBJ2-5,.,TGTGCCAGCAGCTTATATGGGGGCGGCGTTGAAGAGACCCAGTACTTC,CASSLYGGGVEETQYF
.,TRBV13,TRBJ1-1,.,TGTGCCAGCAGCGGATCAGGCTATGAAGCTTTCTTT,CASSGSGYEAFF
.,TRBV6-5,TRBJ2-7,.,TGTGCCAGCAGTTACGGGACTTCACGACCGACCGGGCAGTACTTC,CASSYGTSRPTGQYF
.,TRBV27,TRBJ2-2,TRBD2,TGTGCCAGCAGTTCGGAAGCGGGAGCCCCGGTAACGGCCGGGGAGCTGTTTTTT,CASSSEAGAPVTAGELFF
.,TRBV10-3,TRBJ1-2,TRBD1,TGTGCCACTCCCGGGACAGGGGGCGAAAGCTACACCTTC,CATPGTGGESYTF
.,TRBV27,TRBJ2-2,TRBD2,TGTGCCAGTTCCTCGCGGCTAGCGGGATTATACGGGGAGCTGTTTTTT,CASSSRLAGLYGELFF
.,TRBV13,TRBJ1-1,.,TGTGCCAGCAGCCCCACGGGGACTGAAGCTTTCTTT,CASSPTGTEAFF
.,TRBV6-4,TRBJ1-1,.,TGTGCCAGCAGTGACTCAGGGGAAGCAAACACTGAAGCTTTCTTT,CASSDSGEANTEAFF
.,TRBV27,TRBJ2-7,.,TGTGCCAGCAGTTTATACGGGGGAATTACCTACGAGCAGTACTTC,CASSLYGGITYEQYF
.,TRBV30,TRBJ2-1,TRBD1,TGTGCCTGGAGTGTCCGGGACAGGGGCCTCTGGGAGCAGTTCTTC,CAWSVRDRGLWEQFF
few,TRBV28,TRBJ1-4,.,TGTGCCAGCACCCTAAATGAAAAACTGTTTTTT,CASTLNEKLFF